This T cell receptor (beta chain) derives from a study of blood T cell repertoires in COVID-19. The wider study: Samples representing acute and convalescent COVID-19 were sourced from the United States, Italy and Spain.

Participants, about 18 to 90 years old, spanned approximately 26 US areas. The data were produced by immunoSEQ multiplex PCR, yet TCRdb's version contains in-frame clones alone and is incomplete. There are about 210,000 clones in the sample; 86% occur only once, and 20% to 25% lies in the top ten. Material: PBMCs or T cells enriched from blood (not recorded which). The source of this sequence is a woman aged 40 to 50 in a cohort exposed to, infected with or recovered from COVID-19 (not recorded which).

CDR3: CASSLREISSYNSPLHF. The CDR3 DNA follows: TGTGCCAGCAGTTTAAGGGAGATTAGCTCCTATAATTCACCCCTCCACTTT. This rearrangement joins TRBV27 to TRBJ1-6; D unclear. CDR3 length: 17 amino acids. Germline V lookup: CDR1 MNHEY, CDR2 SMNVEV (reference sequence). Trimming removed 2 bases at V and 0 bases at J, with 11 bases between.